What follows is one TCR beta chain and its context. Per the original methods: Reference gene primer amplification gave nucleated cell count estimates. Clones were read by immunoSEQ multiplex PCR, and TCRdb kept only the in-frame ones, dropping some. V and J calls and clone size are copied from that table; D and trimming were computed from the DNA. Here the sample spans 350,000 or so clones, about nine tenths being singletons. This CDR3 comprises 15 residues. From germline, CDR1 is MNHEY and CDR2 SVGAGI. V lost 0 bases and J lost 1, with 6 bases in between. The record originates from a study of blood T cell repertoires in COVID-19. Whole-study context: Sample material is recorded as cDNA or gDNA derived from T cells, B-cell-depleted T cells, or PBMCs.

The clonotype was recovered from a woman aged 25-40 years who had been exposed to COVID-19. The sequencing sample was made of PBMCs or T cells enriched from blood (not recorded which). The chain uses TRBV6-5 and TRBJ2-2; no firm D call. The CDR3 nucleotides are TGTGCCAGCAGTTACTCGGCCCTGAACACCGGGGAGCTGTTTTTT. Amino acids: CASSYSALNTGELFF.